The rows below give T cell receptor beta chains drawn from one sample of a study of blood T cell repertoires in COVID-19. Data came from immunoSEQ multiplex PCR; TCRdb stores just in-frame clones and leaves some out. The data show approximately 290,000 clones, about 85% seen once. Sequenced material: peripheral blood. The receptors were gathered from a man aged 18 to 30 with active or convalescent COVID-19. Both conserved end residues are part of each CDR3. A D gene is named only where the DNA matches it firmly. Clone size, where shown, is once, few, many, or a class for clones that have expanded.

V	D	J	size	CDR3	DNA
TRBV7-9	TRBD2	TRBJ2-3	-	CASSLSGGGFTDTQYF	TGTGCCAGCAGCTTAAGCGGGGGGGGTTTCACAGATACGCAGTATTTT
TRBV28	-	TRBJ2-7	few	CASSSYSGFPSYEQYF	TGTGCCAGCAGTTCGTATTCGGGATTTCCCTCCTACGAGCAGTACTTC
TRBV5-8	-	TRBJ1-6	once	CASSLTGRNSPLHF	TGTGCCAGCAGCTTGACCGGGAGGAATTCACCCCTCCACTTT
TRBV9	-	TRBJ1-6	-	CASSGPGHDSPLHF	TGTGCCAGCAGTGGTCCGGGACATGATTCACCCCTCCACTTT
TRBV4-1	TRBD2	TRBJ2-3	-	CASSQDAVGTSVTDTQYF	TGCGCCAGCAGCCAAGATGCGGTGGGGACTAGCGTCACAGATACGCAGTATTTT
TRBV28	-	TRBJ1-2	few	CASETANYGYTF	TGTGCCAGCGAGACAGCTAACTATGGCTACACCTTC
TRBV19	-	TRBJ2-1	-	CASSISSDSYNEQFF	TGTGCCAGTAGTATATCTAGCGACTCCTACAATGAGCAGTTCTTC
TRBV6-1	-	TRBJ1-1	-	CASSEISNTEAFF	TGTGCCAGCAGTGAAATTTCTAACACTGAAGCTTTCTTT
TRBV29-1	-	TRBJ2-3	-	CSVASGADTQYF	TGCAGCGTTGCTTCAGGGGCAGATACGCAGTATTTT
TRBV18	-	TRBJ2-1	-	CASSPVASRVDEQFF	TGTGCCAGCTCACCAGTCGCTAGTCGAGTAGATGAGCAGTTCTTC
TRBV28	-	TRBJ1-3	-	CASTPAGAGNTIYF	TGTGCCAGTACCCCGGCCGGGGCTGGAAACACCATATATTTT
TRBV5-1	TRBD1	TRBJ2-1	-	CASSGGDRGNLNEQFF	TGCGCCAGCAGCGGCGGCGACAGGGGGAACCTCAATGAGCAGTTCTTC
TRBV29-1	TRBD1	TRBJ2-3	-	CSVEIGGFTDTQYF	TGCAGCGTTGAAATAGGGGGCTTCACAGATACGCAGTATTTT
TRBV9	-	TRBJ1-1	-	CASSPLTGAFF	TGTGCCAGCAGTCCTTTAACCGGAGCTTTCTTT
TRBV19	-	TRBJ1-1	-	CASSLPYRDKRIDTEAFF	TGTGCCAGTAGTCTTCCCTACCGGGACAAGCGTATTGACACTGAAGCTTTCTTT